The T cell receptor (beta chain) under discussion was sequenced for a study of shared T cell receptors in the human thymus. The CDR3 contains 17 residues. Germline V gives CDR1 WSHSY, CDR2 SAAADI. Trimming pared 7 bases from V and 2 bases from J, leaving 24 bases between. Clones were read by immunoSEQ multiplex PCR, and TCRdb kept only the in-frame ones, dropping some. The sample records approximately 660,000 clones, roughly 88% being singletons. The same sample was also used in a study of human thymus T cells. Per that study: Thymus specimens were resections from corrective heart surgery. Thymic and blood repertoires appeared to carry a bias in their V and J gene usage. What related research reported was that thymic repertoires overlapped highly among unrelated individuals.

Sequenced input: thymocytes. The chain carries TRBV10-2 and TRBJ2-7, with D maybe TRBD2 (6 bases). The clonotype was recovered from a boy under two years old with a congenital heart defect. CDR3 loop: CASMPPREVAAPYEQYF. The DNA of the CDR3 is TGCGCCAGCATGCCGCCACGGGAAGTAGCGGCCCCCTACGAGCAGTACTTC.